This TCR beta chain was observed in a study of T cells after yellow fever vaccination. Study-wide background: Where fractions had low cell numbers, libraries were prepared from them with the SMART-Seq v4 Ultra Low Input RNA kit. General study points: Primary-vaccination clones mostly resurfaced post-booster (approximately 96% CD4, roughly 90% CD8). Contamination by abundant bulk-population clonotypes could be present in FACS-sorted repertoires.

The study made its TCR cDNA through 5'RACE template switching. That step introduced a universal primer site along with UMIs. One entry per CDR3 protein results from TCRdb running MiXCR on the 5' RACE reads. The sample carries hundreds of thousands of distinct CDR3 sequences, 9% to 15% recorded once. For this clonotype: The antigen remains unidentified.

The CDR3 covers 15 residues. Germline V gene lookup returns CDR1 SGHNT and CDR2 YYREEE (reference sequence). Trimming removed 4 bases at V and 0 bases at J, with 10 bases between. Sequencing was performed on PBMCs, taken on the day of the yellow fever booster vaccination. V and J are TRBV5-4 and TRBJ2-2, with D perhaps matching TRBD2 (6 bases). This clonotype was obtained from a man aged 25-45 years who received the YFV17D yellow fever vaccine. The CDR3 region is CASSTPGANTGELFF. The CDR3 coding sequence is TGTGCCAGCAGCACCCCGGGGGCGAACACCGGGGAGCTGTTTTTT. The variable domain in full, with the rest retrieved from reference TRBV5-4 and TRBJ2-2, is ETGVTQSPTHLIKTRGQQVTLRCSSQSGHNTVSWYQQALGQGPQFIFQYYREEENGRGNFPPRFSGLQFPNYSSELNVNALELDDSALYLCASSTPGANTGELFFGEGSRLTVL.